This T cell receptor (beta chain) was observed in a study of T cell changes during pregnancy in multiple sclerosis. Trimming took 4 bases from V and 6 from J; bases not matched to a gene: 5. CDR3 length equals 14 residues. Germline CDR1 reads SGDLS; CDR2 reads YYNGEE. TCRdb keeps only in-frame clones here, not all; method: immunoSEQ multiplex PCR. The sample comprises about 60,000 clones, 90% to 95% of which are singletons, and roughly 0.2% rests with the top ten. This clone was seen a few times. The source material was CD4+ T cells from peripheral blood mononuclear cells, sampled in the second trimester of pregnancy. The TCR was taken from a female donor with multiple sclerosis, enrolled in a pregnancy study. The V call is TRBV9, the J call TRBJ1-2; 11 nucleotides agree with TRBD1. The CDR3 reads CASSPWTGGDGYTF. The DNA of the CDR3 is TGTGCCAGCAGCCCGTGGACAGGGGGCGATGGCTACACCTTC.